The 18 T cell receptor beta chains below come from one sample, sequenced in a study of T cell responses to AZD1222 COVID-19 vaccine. Here immunoSEQ multiplex PCR was the method, and the copy in TCRdb shows in-frame clones only, minus some. Among over 150,000 clones listed, 75% to 95% were seen once. The sample consisted of peripheral blood, taken on day 0 of AZD1222 vaccination. These receptors were obtained from an adult in good health.

The V and J genes are TRBV29-1 and TRBJ2-1; no clear D. This CDR3 has 10 residues. Trimming cost V 8 bases and J 5 bases, with 7 bases left between them. Germline CDR1 is SQVTM and CDR2 is ANQGSEA. The CDR3 DNA reads as TGCAGCCTGTGGGACAATGAGCAGTTCTTC. It is translated as CSLWDNEQFF.

CDR3 bases: TGTGCCAGCTCACCGGGTGCAACTAATGAAAAACTGTTTTTT. Translation: CASSPGATNEKLFF. The genes are TRBV18 and TRBJ1-4, with unresolved D. Trimming removed 3 bases from V and 0 bases from J, with 5 bases in between. This CDR3 region has 14 residues. Germline values: CDR1 KGHSH, CDR2 LQKENI.

This sequence joins TRBV6-4 and TRBJ1-1; a possible D gene is TRBD1 (5 bases). This CDR3 region has 13 residues. The germline V and J ends were trimmed by 6 bases and 6 bases, with 14 bases remaining between them. Germline loops: CDR1 MRHNA, CDR2 SNTAGT. CDR3 protein: CASRSDTRAEAFF. The DNA of the CDR3 is TGTGCCAGCAGATCGGACACGAGGGCTGAAGCTTTCTTT.

The chain carries TRBV7-8 and TRBJ1-2; the D is unclear. The CDR3 loop spans 14 amino acids. The V and J ends lost 4 bases and 3 bases respectively, with 12 bases between them. The germline CDR1 and CDR2 sequences are SGHVS and FQNEAQ. The CDR3 sequence: CASSSSESDYGYTF. CDR3 DNA sequence: TGTGCCAGCAGCTCGTCAGAGAGTGACTATGGCTACACCTTC.

CDR3 amino acids: CASSRDGPLGYTGELFF. In nucleotides, the CDR3 is TGTGCCAGCAGCCGGGACGGACCCTTAGGATACACCGGGGAGCTGTTTTTT. The chain recombines TRBV3-1 (or the pseudogene TRBV3-2) with TRBJ2-2; D tentatively reads TRBD1 or TRBD2 (5 bases each). The germline V gene encodes CDR1 LGHDT and CDR2 YNNKEL (reference sequence). The CDR3 length is 17 residues. The V and J ends lost 4 bases and 3 bases respectively, with 18 bases between them.

V is TRBV3-1 (or the pseudogene TRBV3-2) and J is TRBJ1-6, with TRBD1 matching over 7 bases. The germline CDR1 and CDR2 sequences are LGHDT and YNNKEL (reference sequence). With 0 bases clipped from V and 9 bases from J, the junction kept 11 bases outside the gene matches. CDR3 length: 17 amino acids. The CDR3 sequence: CASSQDSRTGFFSPLHF. In DNA, the CDR3 is TGTGCCAGCAGCCAAGATTCCCGGACAGGATTTTTTTCACCCCTCCACTTT.

The chain is built from TRBV12-3 or TRBV12-4 and TRBJ2-3, with 9 positions matching TRBD1. The V segment lost 5 bases and the J segment 10 bases; nucleotides outside the gene matches: 7. The CDR3 sequence is 13 residues long. The chain's CDR3 is CASSQDRGIAQYF. DNA of the CDR3: TGTGCCAGCAGTCAGGACAGGGGTATAGCGCAGTATTTT.

The V call is TRBV5-1, the J call TRBJ2-5, with 16 bases aligning to TRBD2. This CDR3 comprises 15 residues. From germline, CDR1 is SGHRS and CDR2 YFSETQ. With V trimmed by 4 bases and J by 5 bases, 2 bases remained unmatched. CDR3 loop: CASSGTSGGAETQYF. The CDR3 DNA reads TGCGCCAGCAGCGGGACTAGCGGGGGGGCGGAGACCCAGTACTTC.

The rearrangement uses TRBV5-4 and TRBJ2-3; 7 bases agree with TRBD2. V trimming: 9 bases; J trimming: 2 bases; junction bases outside the gene matches: 12. Germline V CDR1 and CDR2: SGHNT, YYREEE (reference sequence). The CDR3 extends over 15 amino acids. This CDR3 reads CATTGLAALTDTQYF. The CDR3 coding sequence is TGTGCCACTACGGGGCTAGCGGCCCTCACAGATACGCAGTATTTT.

The chain uses TRBV5-4 and TRBJ1-1; maybe TRBD1 (5 bases). Germline loops: CDR1 SGHNT, CDR2 YYREEE (reference sequence). The CDR3 contains 15 residues. The ends were cut back, 4 bases at V and 3 bases at J, with 16 bases in the middle. CDR3 DNA: TGTGCCAGCAGCCCCGGGACGCACGCGGACACTGAAGCTTTCTTT. As protein: CASSPGTHADTEAFF.

This clone is a singleton in its sample. This chain uses TRBV5-6 with TRBJ1-2; the D gene is possibly TRBD1 (5 bases). The CDR3 runs to 16 residues. V lost 4 bases and J lost 4, with 20 bases in between. Germline CDR1 SGHDT, CDR2 YYEEEE. The CDR3 nucleotides are TGTGCCAGCAGCCCGATCAGGGCCGCAGGAAGCTATGGCTACACCTTC. Encoded protein: CASSPIRAAGSYGYTF.

The chain carries TRBV6-5 and TRBJ1-1; a weak D match, TRBD1 (5 bases). The V end was cut by 6 bases, the J end by 5 bases, with 16 bases between. The CDR3 covers 14 residues. Germline assignment: CDR1 MNHEY and CDR2 SVGAGI. The CDR3 DNA reads as TGTGCCAGCAGCCTGGACCGGGGGGGGACTGAAGCTTTCTTT. Amino acids: CASSLDRGGTEAFF.

The J gene is TRBJ2-2, the V gene TRBV19; the D is unclear. The V end lost 2 bases, the J end lost 6 bases, and 7 bases lay between the germline ends. The CDR3 spans 13 residues. Germline loops: CDR1 LNHDA, CDR2 SQIVND (reference sequence). The CDR3 region is CASSISGPGELFF. Written as DNA, the CDR3 is TGTGCCAGTAGTATATCTGGGCCCGGGGAGCTGTTTTTT.

The chain is built from TRBV27 and TRBJ1-1, with unresolved D. CDR1 is MNHEY, CDR2 SMNVEV, per germline (reference sequence). The CDR3 runs to 16 residues. Trimming took 10 bases from V and 1 from J, leaving 22 bases between them. In DNA, the CDR3 is TGTGCCACTTCGTCACAGAGTCGCGGATCGAACACTGAAGCTTTCTTT. Translation gives CATSSQSRGSNTEAFF.

The chain has TRBV9 and TRBJ1-6, with TRBD1 identical over 7 bases. Looked up from germline, CDR1 is SGDLS and CDR2 is YYNGEE. The ends lost 0 bases at V and 5 bases at J; junction bases unmatched: 2. This CDR3 spans 15 amino acids. The CDR3 loop reads CASSVGQGDNSPLHF. The CDR3, as DNA: TGTGCCAGCAGCGTAGGACAGGGAGATAATTCACCCCTCCACTTT.

Only a few counts were recorded for this clone. The V and J genes are TRBV6-5 and TRBJ2-2; the D gene could be TRBD1 or TRBD2 (6 bases each). The germline gives CDR1 MNHEY, CDR2 SVGAGI. The CDR3 has 14 residues. Trimming removed 6 bases at V and 5 bases at J, with 13 bases between. For the CDR3, the DNA is TGTGCCAGCAGGTTGGGGGGCCGAACCGGGGAGCTGTTTTTT. Protein product: CASRLGGRTGELFF.

The V call is TRBV4-3, the J call TRBJ1-5, with 7 bases identical to TRBD1. There are 14 residues in the CDR3. CDR1 LGHNA and CDR2 YSLEER come from the germline V gene. After removal of 0 bases from V and 4 bases from J, the junction contained 0 bases not matched to a gene. The CDR3 DNA reads TGCGCCAGCAGCCAAGACAGGGGGAATCAGCCCCAGCATTTT. Translating it yields CASSQDRGNQPQHF.

The chain has TRBV5-4 and TRBJ2-7; D is perhaps TRBD1 (6 bases). Germline assignment: CDR1 SGHNT and CDR2 YYREEE (reference sequence). The CDR3 spans 13 residues. The V gene lost 3 bases and the J gene lost 4 bases, with 11 bases spanning the gap. CDR3 in DNA: TGTGCCAGCAGCTCCCAGGGGCCGTACGAGCAGTACTTC. The encoded protein is CASSSQGPYEQYF.